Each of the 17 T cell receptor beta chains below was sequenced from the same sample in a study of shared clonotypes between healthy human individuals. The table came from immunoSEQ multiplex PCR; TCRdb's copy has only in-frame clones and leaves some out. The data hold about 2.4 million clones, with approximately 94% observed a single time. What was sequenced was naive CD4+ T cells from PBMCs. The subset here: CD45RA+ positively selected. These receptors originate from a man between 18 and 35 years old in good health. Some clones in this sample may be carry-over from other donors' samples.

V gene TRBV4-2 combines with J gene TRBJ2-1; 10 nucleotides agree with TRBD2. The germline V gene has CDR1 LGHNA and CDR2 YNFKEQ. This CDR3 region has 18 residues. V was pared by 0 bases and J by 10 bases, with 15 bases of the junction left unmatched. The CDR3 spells CASSQEGGLAGALGEQFF. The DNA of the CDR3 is TGTGCCAGCAGCCAAGAAGGTGGTCTAGCGGGGGCTCTTGGGGAGCAGTTCTTC.

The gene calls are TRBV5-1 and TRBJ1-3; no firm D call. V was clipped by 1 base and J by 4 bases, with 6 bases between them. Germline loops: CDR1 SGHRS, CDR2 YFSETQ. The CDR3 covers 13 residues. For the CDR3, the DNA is TGCGCCAGCAGCTTGAATACCGGAAACACCATATATTTT. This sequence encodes CASSLNTGNTIYF.

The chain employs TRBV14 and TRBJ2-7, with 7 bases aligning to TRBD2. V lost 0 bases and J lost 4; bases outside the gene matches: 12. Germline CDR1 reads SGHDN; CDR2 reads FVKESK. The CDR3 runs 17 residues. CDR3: CASSQDSPSGHVYEQYF. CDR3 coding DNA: TGTGCCAGCAGCCAAGATTCCCCTAGCGGACACGTGTACGAGCAGTACTTC.

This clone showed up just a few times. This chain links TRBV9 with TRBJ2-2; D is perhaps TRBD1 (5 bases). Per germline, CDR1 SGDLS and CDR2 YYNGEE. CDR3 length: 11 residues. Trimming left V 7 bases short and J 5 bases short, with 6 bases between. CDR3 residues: CASQGTGELFF. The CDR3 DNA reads TGTGCCAGCCAGGGTACCGGGGAGCTGTTTTTT.

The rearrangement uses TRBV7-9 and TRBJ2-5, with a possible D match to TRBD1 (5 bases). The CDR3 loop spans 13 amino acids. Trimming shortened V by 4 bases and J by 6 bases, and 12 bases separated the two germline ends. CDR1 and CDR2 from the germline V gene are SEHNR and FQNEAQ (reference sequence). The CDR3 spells CASSSQGSQTQYF. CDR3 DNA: TGTGCCAGCAGCTCCCAGGGAAGCCAGACCCAGTACTTC.

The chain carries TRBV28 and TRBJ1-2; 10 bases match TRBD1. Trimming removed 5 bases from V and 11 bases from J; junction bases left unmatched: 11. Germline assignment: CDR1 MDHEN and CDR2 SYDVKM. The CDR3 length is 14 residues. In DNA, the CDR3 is TGTGCCAGCAGTACCGGTTCTTGGACAGGGGGATACACCTTC. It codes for CASSTGSWTGGYTF.

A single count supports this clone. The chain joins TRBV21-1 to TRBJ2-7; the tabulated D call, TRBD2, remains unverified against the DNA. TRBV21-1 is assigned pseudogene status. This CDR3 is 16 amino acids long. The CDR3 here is CATPRFLQERPNEQYF. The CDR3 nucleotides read TGTGCCACCCCCCGGTTTTTGCAGGAGCGGCCTAACGAGCAGTACTTC.

Written as DNA, the CDR3 is TGCGCCAGCAGCTTGCAGGGTTTATGGGAGCTGTTTTTT. Translation: CASSLQGLWELFF. This chain links TRBV5-1 with TRBJ2-2; a possible D gene is TRBD1 (5 bases). The germline V gene has CDR1 SGHRS and CDR2 YFSETQ. V was cut by 1 base and J by 9 bases, with 10 bases left in between. The CDR3 spans 13 residues. Supplemented by reference TRBV5-1 and TRBJ2-2, the full variable domain reads KAGVTQTPRYLIKTRGQQVTLSCSPISGHRSVSWYQQTPGQGLQFLFEYFSETQRNKGNFPGRFSGRQFSNSRSEMNVSTLELGDSALYLCASSLQGLWELFFGEGSRLTVL.

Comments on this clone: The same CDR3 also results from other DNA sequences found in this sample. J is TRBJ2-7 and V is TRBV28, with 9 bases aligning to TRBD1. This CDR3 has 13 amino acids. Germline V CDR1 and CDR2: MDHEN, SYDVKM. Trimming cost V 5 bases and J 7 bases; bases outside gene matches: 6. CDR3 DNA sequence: TGTGCCAGCAGTAGGACAGGGGTCGGGGAGCAGTACTTC. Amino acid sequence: CASSRTGVGEQYF.

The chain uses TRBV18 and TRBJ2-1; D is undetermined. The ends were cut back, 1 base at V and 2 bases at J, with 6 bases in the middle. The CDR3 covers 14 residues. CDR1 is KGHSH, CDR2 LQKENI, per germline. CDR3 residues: CASSPQGTYNEQFF. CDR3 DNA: TGTGCCAGCTCACCACAGGGCACCTACAATGAGCAGTTCTTC.

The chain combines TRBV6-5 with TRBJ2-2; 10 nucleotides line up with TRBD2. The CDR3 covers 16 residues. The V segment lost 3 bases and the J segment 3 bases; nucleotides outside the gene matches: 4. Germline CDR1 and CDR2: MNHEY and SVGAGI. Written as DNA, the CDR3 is TGTGCCAGCAGTTATATCCTAGCGGGAGACACCGGGGAGCTGTTTTTT. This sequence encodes CASSYILAGDTGELFF.

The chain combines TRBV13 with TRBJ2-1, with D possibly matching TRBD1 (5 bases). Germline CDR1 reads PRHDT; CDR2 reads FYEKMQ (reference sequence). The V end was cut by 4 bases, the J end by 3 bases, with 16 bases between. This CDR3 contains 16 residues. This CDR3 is CASSSQGSPYYNEQFF. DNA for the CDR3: TGTGCCAGCAGCTCCCAGGGATCTCCCTACTACAATGAGCAGTTCTTC.

The CDR3 DNA reads as TGTGCCAGCACCACCTTAGGGACAGCCAACACCGGGGAGCTGTTTTTT. Translation gives CASTTLGTANTGELFF. The chain recombines TRBV28 with TRBJ2-2; 7 bases map to TRBD1. Germline CDR1 reads MDHEN; CDR2 reads SYDVKM. CDR3 length: 16 amino acids. Trimming at V came to 7 bases and at J to 2 bases, leaving 10 bases not matched to a gene.

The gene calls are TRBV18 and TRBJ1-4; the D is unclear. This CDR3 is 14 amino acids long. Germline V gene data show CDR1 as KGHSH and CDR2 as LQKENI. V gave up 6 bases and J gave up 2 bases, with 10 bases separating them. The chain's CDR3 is CASSQIGTNEKLFF. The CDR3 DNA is TGTGCCAGCTCGCAAATTGGGACTAATGAAAAACTGTTTTTT.

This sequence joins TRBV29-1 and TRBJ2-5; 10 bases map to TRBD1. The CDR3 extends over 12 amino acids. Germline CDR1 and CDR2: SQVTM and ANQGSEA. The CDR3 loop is CSARTGGPTQYF. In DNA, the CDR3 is TGCAGTGCCCGGACAGGGGGTCCCACCCAGTACTTC.

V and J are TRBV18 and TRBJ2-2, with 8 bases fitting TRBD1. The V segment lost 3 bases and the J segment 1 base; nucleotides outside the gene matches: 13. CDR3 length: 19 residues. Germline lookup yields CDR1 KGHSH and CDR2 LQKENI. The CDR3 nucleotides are TGTGCCAGCTCACCTCGCTCGGACAGGGTCGTCGGGAACACCGGGGAGCTGTTTTTT. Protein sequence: CASSPRSDRVVGNTGELFF.

CDR3 nucleotides: TGCGCCAGCAGCTTGGTCGCGGGCCCCGCAGCGGGCCACGAGCAGTACTTC. As protein: CASSLVAGPAAGHEQYF. The V and J genes are TRBV5-1 and TRBJ2-7, with D possibly TRBD2 on 6 matching bases. The CDR3 has 17 residues. CDR1 SGHRS and CDR2 YFSETQ come from the germline V gene. The V and J ends lost 0 bases and 5 bases respectively, with 21 bases between them.